The 15 T cell receptor beta chains in this list originate from one sample, sequenced in a study of T cell responses to AZD1222 COVID-19 vaccine. Repertoires were generated with immunoSEQ multiplex PCR, while TCRdb's copy carries only in-frame clones and drops some. The sample contains 150,000 to 200,000 clones, just over 90% of which appear only once. The sample here was peripheral blood, taken 28 days after the second AZD1222 dose. Receptors were obtained from an adult who received the AZD1222 COVID-19 vaccine.

This sequence joins TRBV7-7 and TRBJ2-7; D may be TRBD1 (6 bases). Germline V gives CDR1 SSHAT, CDR2 FNYEAQ (reference sequence). This CDR3 has 13 amino acids. CDR3 sequence reads: CASRDTHSYEQYF. CDR3 nucleotides: TGTGCTAGCCGGGACACGCACTCCTACGAGCAGTACTTC.

The gene calls are TRBV18 and TRBJ1-6; the D gene is possibly TRBD1 (5 bases). The germline gives CDR1 KGHSH, CDR2 LQKENI. V was pared by 6 bases and J by 13 bases, with 16 bases between. The CDR3 loop spans 13 amino acids. The CDR3 sequence is CASSSGSPSPLHF. For the CDR3, the DNA is TGTGCCAGCTCGTCAGGGAGCCCCTCCCCCCTCCACTTT.

The J gene is TRBJ1-4, the V gene TRBV11-1, with D unclear. CDR1 and CDR2 from the germline V gene are SGHAT and FQDESV (reference sequence). The CDR3 runs 15 residues. V was trimmed by 2 bases and J by 6 bases, leaving 13 bases between them. The CDR3 nucleotides read TGTGCCAGCAGCTTAATGGCTACTGCGGATGAAAAACTGTTTTTT. This sequence encodes CASSLMATADEKLFF.

The chain uses TRBV11-2 and TRBJ2-5; D is unresolved. V was pared by 5 bases and J by 1 base, with 2 bases between. This CDR3 spans 11 amino acids. Looked up from germline, CDR1 is SGHAT and CDR2 is FQNNGV. The CDR3 reads CASSLQETQYF. Here the CDR3 DNA reads TGTGCCAGCAGCCTCCAAGAGACCCAGTACTTC. Using reference TRBV11-2 and TRBJ2-5 for the parts outside the CDR3, the full variable domain is EAGVAQSPRYKIIEKRQSVAFWCNPISGHATLYWYQQILGQGPKLLIQFQNNGVVDDSQLPKDRFSAERLKGVDSTLKIQPAKLEDSAVYLCASSLQETQYFGPGTRLLVL.

V usage is TRBV10-2 and J usage is TRBJ1-1, with 7 bases aligning to TRBD1. Germline loops: CDR1 WSHSY, CDR2 SAAADI. V was clipped by 8 bases and J by 5 bases; unmatched bases: 26. The CDR3 length is 19 residues. The CDR3 is CASLKGTFDRVSLGTEAFF. CDR3 nucleotides: TGCGCCAGCTTGAAGGGGACCTTTGACAGGGTTAGTCTGGGGACTGAAGCTTTCTTT.

This clone has a single count. The chain links TRBV2 to TRBJ1-2, with D unclear. This CDR3 spans 13 amino acids. The germline CDR1 and CDR2 sequences are SNHLY and FYNNEI. V lost 11 bases to trimming and J lost 0 bases, with 13 bases between them. The CDR3: CAGRRPANYGYTF. CDR3 in DNA: TGTGCCGGCCGGAGGCCAGCTAACTATGGCTACACCTTC.

V usage is TRBV5-6 and J usage is TRBJ2-3; 8 positions agree with TRBD2. Germline V lookup: CDR1 SGHDT, CDR2 YYEEEE. The CDR3 covers 16 residues. Trimming cost V 0 bases and J 2 bases; bases outside gene matches: 5. The CDR3 is CASSLAGGGITDTQYF. In DNA form, the CDR3 reads TGTGCCAGCAGCTTGGCCGGCGGGGGGATCACAGATACGCAGTATTTT.

This sequence joins TRBV12-3 or TRBV12-4 and TRBJ1-1; D ambiguous. V lost 8 bases, J lost 4 bases, and 11 bases lay in between. The CDR3 runs to 12 residues. CDR3 in amino acids: CASRIGGTEAFF. The CDR3 DNA reads TGTGCCAGCCGTATCGGCGGCACTGAAGCTTTCTTT.

The chain recombines TRBV6-5 with TRBJ1-2, with D perhaps matching TRBD1 (6 bases). The germline CDR1 and CDR2 sequences are MNHEY and SVGAGI. The CDR3 totals 14 residues. V lost 7 bases and J 6 bases, leaving 18 bases between the germline ends. CDR3 amino acids: CASKPSGGANGYTF. The DNA of the CDR3 is TGTGCCAGCAAACCCTCGGGGGGCGCAAATGGCTACACCTTC.

The chain combines TRBV19 with TRBJ2-7; D gene unclear. V was shortened by 4 bases and J by 3 bases, with 10 bases between the two germline ends. Germline-derived CDR1 and CDR2 are LNHDA and SQIVND (reference sequence). The CDR3 sequence is 13 residues long. The CDR3 sequence is CASSSAAYYEQYF. CDR3 coding DNA: TGTGCCAGTAGTAGCGCAGCCTACTACGAGCAGTACTTC.

This chain connects TRBV11-2 to TRBJ1-2; 9 bases match TRBD1. Germline-derived CDR1 and CDR2 are SGHAT and FQNNGV. Unmatched junction bases numbered 6, after V lost 5 bases and J lost 5 bases. This CDR3 is built from 14 residues. As DNA, the CDR3 is TGTGCCAGCAGCCTTACAGGGGGCGGGTATGGCTACACCTTC. It encodes CASSLTGGGYGYTF.

This rearrangement joins TRBV11-2 to TRBJ2-3, with D possibly matching TRBD2 (7 bases). Germline loops: CDR1 SGHAT, CDR2 FQNNGV. The CDR3 is 14 residues long. V lost 1 base and J lost 7, with 12 bases in between. The CDR3 loop is CASSLVAGANTQYF. The CDR3 DNA reads as TGTGCCAGCAGCTTAGTCGCGGGGGCAAATACGCAGTATTTT.

V usage is TRBV9 and J usage is TRBJ2-1, with D possibly TRBD1 on 7 matching bases. The germline gives CDR1 SGDLS, CDR2 YYNGEE. V lost 2 bases and J lost 2, with 11 bases in between. The length of the CDR3 is 15 residues. CDR3 bases: TGTGCCAGCAGCGTCAGGGGGGCCCCCTACAATGAGCAGTTCTTC. Protein: CASSVRGAPYNEQFF.

This clone was found once. The chain recombines TRBV6-2 or TRBV6-3 with TRBJ2-2; D might be TRBD2 (7 bases). The CDR3 spans 18 residues. The germline CDR1 and CDR2 sequences are MNHEY and SVGEGT. V lost 5 bases to trimming and J lost 7 bases, with 26 bases between them. The CDR3 loop is CASSTLGTSGGRHGELFF. In nucleotides, the CDR3 is TGTGCCAGCAGTACGCTTGGGACCTCGGGGGGCCGGCACGGGGAGCTGTTTTTT.

The chain is built from TRBV19 and TRBJ1-1, with 8 bases that match TRBD1. Germline loops: CDR1 LNHDA, CDR2 SQIVND (reference sequence). The CDR3 runs to 15 residues. The trim removed 6 bases at V and 6 bases at J, leaving 12 bases unmatched. CDR3 residues: CASRHDRGPNAEAFF. The CDR3 DNA reads TGTGCCAGTAGGCATGACAGGGGTCCTAACGCTGAAGCTTTCTTT.